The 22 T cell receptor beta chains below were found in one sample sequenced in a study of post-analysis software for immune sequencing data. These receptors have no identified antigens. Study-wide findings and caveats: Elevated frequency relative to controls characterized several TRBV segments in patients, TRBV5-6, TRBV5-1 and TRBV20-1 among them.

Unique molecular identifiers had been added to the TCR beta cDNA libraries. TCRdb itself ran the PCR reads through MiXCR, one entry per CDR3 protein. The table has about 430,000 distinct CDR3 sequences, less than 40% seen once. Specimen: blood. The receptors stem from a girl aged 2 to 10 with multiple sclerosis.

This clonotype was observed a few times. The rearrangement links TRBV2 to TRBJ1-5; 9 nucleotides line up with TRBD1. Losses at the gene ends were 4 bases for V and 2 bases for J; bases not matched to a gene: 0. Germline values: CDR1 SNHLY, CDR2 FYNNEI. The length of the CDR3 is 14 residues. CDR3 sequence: CASSGTGGNQPQHF. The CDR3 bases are TGTGCCAGCAGTGGGACAGGGGGCAATCAGCCCCAGCATTTT.

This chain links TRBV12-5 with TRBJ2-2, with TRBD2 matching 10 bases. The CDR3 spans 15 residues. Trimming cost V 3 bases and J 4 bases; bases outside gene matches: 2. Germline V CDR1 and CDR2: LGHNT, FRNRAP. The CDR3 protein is CASGFGLAVTGELFF. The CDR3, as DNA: TGTGCTAGTGGTTTCGGACTAGCGGTCACCGGGGAGCTGTTTTTT.

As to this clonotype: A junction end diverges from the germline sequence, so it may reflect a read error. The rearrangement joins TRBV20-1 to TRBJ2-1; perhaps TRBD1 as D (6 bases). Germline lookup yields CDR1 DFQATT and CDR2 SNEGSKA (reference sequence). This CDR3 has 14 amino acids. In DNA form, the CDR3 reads TGCAGTGCCGACCCGGGACACGATTACAATGAGCAGTGCTTC. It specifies CSADPGHDYNEQCF.

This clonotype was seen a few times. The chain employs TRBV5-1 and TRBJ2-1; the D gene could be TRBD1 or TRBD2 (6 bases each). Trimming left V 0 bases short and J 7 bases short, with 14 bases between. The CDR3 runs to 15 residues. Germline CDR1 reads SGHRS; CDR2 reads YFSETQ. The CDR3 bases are TGCGCCAGCAGCTTGGTCGGCAGGAGGGGGAATGAGCAGTTCTTC. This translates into CASSLVGRRGNEQFF.

CDR3 in DNA: TGTGCCAGTCAGGGGGACAGCTCCTCTAACTATGGCTACACCTTC. This gives the protein CASQGDSSSNYGYTF. V and J are TRBV28 and TRBJ1-2; 7 nucleotides align to TRBD1. Germline lookup yields CDR1 MDHEN and CDR2 SYDVKM. This CDR3 is built from 15 residues. Unmatched junction bases numbered 10, after V lost 9 bases and J lost 0 bases.

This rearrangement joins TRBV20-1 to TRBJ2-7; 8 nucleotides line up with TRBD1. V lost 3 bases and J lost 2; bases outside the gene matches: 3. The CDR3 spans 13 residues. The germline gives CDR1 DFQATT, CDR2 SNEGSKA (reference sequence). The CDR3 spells CSARGQAPYEQYF. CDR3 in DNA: TGCAGTGCTAGGGGACAGGCCCCCTACGAGCAGTACTTC.

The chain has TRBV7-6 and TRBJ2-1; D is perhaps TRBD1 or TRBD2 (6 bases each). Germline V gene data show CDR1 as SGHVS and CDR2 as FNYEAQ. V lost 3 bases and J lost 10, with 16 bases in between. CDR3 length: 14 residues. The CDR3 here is CASSFGLLGGEQFF. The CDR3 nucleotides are TGTGCCAGCAGCTTCGGTCTTTTAGGGGGGGAGCAGTTCTTC.

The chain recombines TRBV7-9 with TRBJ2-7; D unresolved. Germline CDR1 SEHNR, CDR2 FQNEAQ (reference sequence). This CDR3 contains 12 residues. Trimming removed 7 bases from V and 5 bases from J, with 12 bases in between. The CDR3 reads CASTILGHEQYF. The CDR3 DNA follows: TGTGCCAGCACCATACTGGGCCACGAGCAGTACTTC.

Here the CDR3 reads CASSSETGIYEQYF. The CDR3 region has the DNA TGTGCCAGCAGTTCTGAGACAGGTATCTACGAGCAGTACTTC. This rearrangement joins TRBV12-3 or TRBV12-4 to TRBJ2-7; weak D call: TRBD1 (6 bases). Trimming took 4 bases from V and 3 from J, leaving 13 bases between them. The CDR3 contains 14 residues.

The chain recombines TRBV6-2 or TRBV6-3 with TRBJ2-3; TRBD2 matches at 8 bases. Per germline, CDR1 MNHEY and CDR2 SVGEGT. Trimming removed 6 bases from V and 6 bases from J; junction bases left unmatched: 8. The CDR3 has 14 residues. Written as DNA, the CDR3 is TGTGCCAGCAGCCAATTAGCGGGACGGGATACGCAGTATTTT. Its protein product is CASSQLAGRDTQYF.

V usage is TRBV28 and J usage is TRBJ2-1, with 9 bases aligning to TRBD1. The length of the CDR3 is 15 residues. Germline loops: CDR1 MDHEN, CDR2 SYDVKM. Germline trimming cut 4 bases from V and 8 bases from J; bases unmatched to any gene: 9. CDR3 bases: TGTGCCAGCAGTTCGGTCGGGACAGGGATTGATGAGCAGTTCTTC. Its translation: CASSSVGTGIDEQFF.

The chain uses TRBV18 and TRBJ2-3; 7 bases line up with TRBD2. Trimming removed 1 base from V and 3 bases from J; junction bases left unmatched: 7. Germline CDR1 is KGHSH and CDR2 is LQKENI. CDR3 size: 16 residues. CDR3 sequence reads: CASSPRRLASTDTQYF. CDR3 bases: TGTGCCAGCTCACCACGCCGACTAGCCTCAACAGATACGCAGTATTTT. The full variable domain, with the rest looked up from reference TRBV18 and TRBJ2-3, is NAGVMQNPRHLVRRRGQEARLRCSPMKGHSHVYWYRQLPEEGLKFMVYLQKENIIDESGMPKERFSAEFPKEGPSILRIQQVVRGDSAAYFCASSPRRLASTDTQYFGPGTRLTVL.

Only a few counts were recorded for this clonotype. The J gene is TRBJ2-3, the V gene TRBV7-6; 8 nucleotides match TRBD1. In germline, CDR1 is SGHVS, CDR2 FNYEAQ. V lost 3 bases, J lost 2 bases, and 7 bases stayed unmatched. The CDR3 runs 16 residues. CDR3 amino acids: CASSLFAQGDTDTQYF. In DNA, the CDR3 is TGTGCCAGCAGCTTGTTTGCACAGGGGGACACAGATACGCAGTATTTT. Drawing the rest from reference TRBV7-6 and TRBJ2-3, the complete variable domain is GAGVSQSPRYKVTKRGQDVALRCDPISGHVSLYWYRQALGQGPEFLTYFNYEAQQDKSGLPNDRFSAERPEGSISTLTIQRTEQRDSAMYRCASSLFAQGDTDTQYFGPGTRLTVL.

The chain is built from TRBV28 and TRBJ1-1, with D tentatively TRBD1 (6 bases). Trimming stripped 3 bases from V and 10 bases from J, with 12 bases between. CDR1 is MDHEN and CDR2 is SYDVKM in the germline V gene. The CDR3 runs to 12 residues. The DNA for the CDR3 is TGTGCCAGCAGTTTGGGGGGGGCTGGAGCTTTCTTT. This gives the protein CASSLGGAGAFF.

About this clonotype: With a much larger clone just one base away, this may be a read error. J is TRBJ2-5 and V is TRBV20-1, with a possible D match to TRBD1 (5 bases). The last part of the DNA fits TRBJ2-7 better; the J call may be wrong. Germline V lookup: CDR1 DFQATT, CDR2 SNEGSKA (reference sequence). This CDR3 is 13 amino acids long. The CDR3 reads CSAPRQWADEQYF. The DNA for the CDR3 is TGCAGTGCGCCAAGACAGTGGGCGGACGAGCAGTACTTC.

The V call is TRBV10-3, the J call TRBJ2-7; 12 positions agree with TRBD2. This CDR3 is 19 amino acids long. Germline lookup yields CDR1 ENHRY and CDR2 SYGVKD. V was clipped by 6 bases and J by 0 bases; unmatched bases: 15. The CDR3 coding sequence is TGTGCCATCAGAAAAACTAGGACTAGCGGGACGACCCTCTCCTACGAGCAGTACTTC. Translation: CAIRKTRTSGTTLSYEQYF.

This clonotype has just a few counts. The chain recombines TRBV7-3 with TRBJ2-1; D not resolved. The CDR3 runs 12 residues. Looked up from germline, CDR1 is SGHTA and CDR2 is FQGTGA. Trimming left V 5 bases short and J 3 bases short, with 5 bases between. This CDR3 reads CASSENYNEQFF. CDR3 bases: TGTGCCAGCAGCGAAAACTACAATGAGCAGTTCTTC.

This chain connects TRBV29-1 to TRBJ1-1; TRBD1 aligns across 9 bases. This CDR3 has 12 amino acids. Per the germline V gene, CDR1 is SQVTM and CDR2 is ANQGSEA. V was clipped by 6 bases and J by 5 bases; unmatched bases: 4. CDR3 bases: TGCAGCGTAAACAGGGGGCGAACTGAAGCTTTCTTT. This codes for CSVNRGRTEAFF.

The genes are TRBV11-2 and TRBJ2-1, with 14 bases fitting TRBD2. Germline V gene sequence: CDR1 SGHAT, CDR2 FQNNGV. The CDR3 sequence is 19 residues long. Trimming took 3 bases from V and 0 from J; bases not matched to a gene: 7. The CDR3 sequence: CASSFTPGTSGSSYNEQFF. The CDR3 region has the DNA TGTGCCAGCAGCTTCACACCAGGGACTAGCGGGAGCTCCTACAATGAGCAGTTCTTC.

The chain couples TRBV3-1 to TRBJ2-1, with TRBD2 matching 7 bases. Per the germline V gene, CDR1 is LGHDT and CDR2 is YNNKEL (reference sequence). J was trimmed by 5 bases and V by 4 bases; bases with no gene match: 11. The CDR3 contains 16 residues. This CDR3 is CASSPLGGGTHNEQFF. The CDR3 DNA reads TGTGCCAGCAGCCCGCTTGGCGGGGGAACCCACAATGAGCAGTTCTTC.

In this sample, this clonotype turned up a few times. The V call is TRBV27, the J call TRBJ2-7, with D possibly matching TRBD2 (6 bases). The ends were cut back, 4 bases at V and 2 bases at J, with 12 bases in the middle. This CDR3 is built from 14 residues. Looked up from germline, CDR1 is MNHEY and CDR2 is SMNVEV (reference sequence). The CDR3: CASSSQEGPYEQYF. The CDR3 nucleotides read TGTGCCAGCAGTTCCCAGGAGGGCCCCTACGAGCAGTACTTC.

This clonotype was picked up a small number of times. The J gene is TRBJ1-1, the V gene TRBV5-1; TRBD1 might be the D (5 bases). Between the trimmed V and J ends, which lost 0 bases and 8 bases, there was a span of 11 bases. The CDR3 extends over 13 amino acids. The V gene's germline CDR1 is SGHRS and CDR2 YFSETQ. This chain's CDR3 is CASSLAQGPEAFF. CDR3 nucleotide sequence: TGCGCCAGCAGCTTGGCGCAGGGACCCGAAGCTTTCTTT.